The 27 T cell receptor beta chains below all came from one sample that was sequenced in a study of blood T cell repertoires in COVID-19. Only in-frame clones appear in the TCRdb table, and some are missing; sequencing was by immunoSEQ multiplex PCR. Seen here are about 64,000 clones, more than 60% observed once, and the top ten hold approximately 5%. Sequencing input: peripheral blood. These receptors were taken from a human donor in a cohort sampled during active COVID-19.

The chain links TRBV27 to TRBJ2-7; 8 positions agree with TRBD1. Germline values: CDR1 MNHEY, CDR2 SMNVEV (reference sequence). CDR3 length equals 12 residues. V gave up 8 bases and J gave up 2 bases; unmatched junction bases: 2. CDR3 in amino acids: CASRQGTYEQYF. The CDR3 DNA reads TGTGCCAGCCGACAGGGGACCTACGAGCAGTACTTC.

The V call is TRBV9, the J call TRBJ1-2; unclear D gene. The V end lost 3 bases, the J end lost 3 bases, and 15 bases lay between the germline ends. Germline V gives CDR1 SGDLS, CDR2 YYNGEE. The CDR3 contains 15 residues. The CDR3 reads CASSGVGLSDYGYTF. The CDR3 bases are TGTGCCAGCAGCGGTGTAGGACTTTCCGACTATGGCTACACCTTC.

This clone was observed a few times. V usage is TRBV27 and J usage is TRBJ1-1, with 9 positions matching TRBD1. V trimming: 8 bases; J trimming: 1 base; junction bases outside the gene matches: 5. Germline V gives CDR1 MNHEY, CDR2 SMNVEV (reference sequence). This CDR3 has 14 residues. The CDR3 coding sequence is TGTGCCAGCGGACAGGGGTTTCGGAACACTGAAGCTTTCTTT. The encoded protein is CASGQGFRNTEAFF.

The chain employs TRBV11-3 and TRBJ2-5; possibly TRBD1 for D (6 bases). The CDR3 runs 17 residues. Trimming stripped 5 bases from V and 5 bases from J, with 24 bases between. Per the germline V gene, CDR1 is SGHNT and CDR2 is YENEEA. The CDR3 loop is CASSRRDVGQGRETQYF. Here the CDR3 DNA reads TGTGCCAGCAGCCGTCGGGACGTTGGGCAGGGGCGCGAGACCCAGTACTTC.

The chain links TRBV11-1 to TRBJ2-7, with 8 positions matching TRBD1. This CDR3 comprises 15 residues. CDR1 is SGHAT, CDR2 FQDESV, per germline (reference sequence). V was pared by 3 bases and J by 1 base, with 5 bases of the junction left unmatched. CDR3: CASSFSGQGSYEQYF. Written as DNA, the CDR3 is TGTGCCAGCAGCTTCTCAGGACAGGGATCCTACGAGCAGTACTTC.

The rearrangement links TRBV9 to TRBJ1-2; D ambiguous. The CDR3 spans 14 residues. Trimming removed 0 bases from V and 7 bases from J, with 13 bases in between. From germline, CDR1 is SGDLS and CDR2 YYNGEE. The DNA of the CDR3 is TGTGCCAGCAGCGTAGGTCAGGCCGCGGGTGGCTACACCTTC. It yields the protein CASSVGQAAGGYTF.

The rearrangement joins TRBV11-2 to TRBJ2-3, with a weak D call TRBD1 (5 bases). Germline V gene data show CDR1 as SGHAT and CDR2 as FQNNGV. The V end was cut by 2 bases, the J end by 1 base, with 7 bases between. The CDR3 is 14 residues long. CDR3 sequence reads: CASSLKTGTDTQYF. CDR3 in DNA: TGTGCCAGCAGCTTAAAGACAGGCACAGATACGCAGTATTTT.

With respect to this clone: This same CDR3 is encoded by further DNA sequences in the sample. For the CDR3, the DNA is TGTGCCAGCAGCCCCGGGACAGGAGCAGGAAACACCATATATTTT. Encoded protein: CASSPGTGAGNTIYF. V gene TRBV11-2 combines with J gene TRBJ1-3; 8 bases map to TRBD1. Losses at the gene ends were 5 bases for V and 4 bases for J; bases not matched to a gene: 7. The CDR3 is 15 residues long. The germline V gene encodes CDR1 SGHAT and CDR2 FQNNGV.

V and J are TRBV21-1 and TRBJ2-1; the listed D gene, TRBD2, was not tested against the DNA. TRBV21-1 is shown as a pseudogene. CDR3 size: 17 residues. In DNA, the CDR3 is TGTGCCAGCAGCAAAGCGTCCCTAGCGGGGGCCTACAATGAGCAGTTCTTC. Translation gives CASSKASLAGAYNEQFF.

This clone was detected once. The chain couples TRBV11-2 to TRBJ2-5; 10 nucleotides line up with TRBD1. The CDR3 is 14 amino acids. Per germline, CDR1 SGHAT and CDR2 FQNNGV. V lost 5 bases and J lost 2; bases outside the gene matches: 2. The CDR3 coding sequence is TGTGCCAGCAGCGTGGGACAGGGGCAAGAGACCCAGTACTTC. Its translation is CASSVGQGQETQYF.

V usage is TRBV2 and J usage is TRBJ2-7; possibly TRBD2 for D (6 bases). The CDR3 is 13 amino acids. From germline, CDR1 is SNHLY and CDR2 FYNNEI. V lost 5 bases and J lost 7, with 15 bases in between. The CDR3 region has the DNA TGTGCCAGCAGTCCGGACCTGGGGGGAGAGCAGTACTTC. It translates to CASSPDLGGEQYF. Together with reference TRBV2 and TRBJ2-7, the CDR3 gives the full variable domain: EPEVTQTPSHQVTQMGQEVILRCVPISNHLYFYWYRQILGQKVEFLVSFYNNEISEKSEIFDDQFSVERPDGSNFTLKIRSTKLEDSAMYFCASSPDLGGEQYFGPGTRLTVT.

The chain has TRBV5-1 and TRBJ2-2, with 12 bases identical to TRBD2. The CDR3 sequence is 17 residues long. The germline CDR1 and CDR2 sequences are SGHRS and YFSETQ. V gave up 4 bases and J gave up 1 base; unmatched junction bases: 5. The CDR3 nucleotides read TGCGCCAGCAGCGCCCAGACTAGCGGGGGGAACACCGGGGAGCTGTTTTTT. Translating it yields CASSAQTSGGNTGELFF.

The J gene is TRBJ2-7, the V gene TRBV7-9; tentatively, D is TRBD1 (6 bases). The V gene lost 5 bases and the J gene lost 4 bases, with 18 bases spanning the gap. This CDR3 region has 15 residues. Germline V gene lookup returns CDR1 SEHNR and CDR2 FQNEAQ (reference sequence). The CDR3 sequence: CASSGGRGEGYEQYF. DNA of the CDR3: TGTGCCAGCAGCGGCGGCAGGGGAGAAGGGTACGAGCAGTACTTC.

The rearrangement joins TRBV5-1 to TRBJ2-5; 10 nucleotides align to TRBD2. Trimming took 3 bases from V and 5 from J; bases not matched to a gene: 10. Germline CDR1 is SGHRS and CDR2 is YFSETQ. This CDR3 region has 16 residues. In nucleotides, the CDR3 is TGCGCCAGCAGCTCAAGCGGGGGGGCAGTACACGAGACCCAGTACTTC. It codes for CASSSSGGAVHETQYF.

The chain has TRBV4-2 and TRBJ1-4; D may be TRBD1 (6 bases). CDR1 is LGHNA, CDR2 YNFKEQ, per germline. CDR3 size: 15 residues. V lost 1 base and J 5 bases, leaving 11 bases between the germline ends. DNA for the CDR3: TGTGCCAGCAGCCAAGTCGACAGGAAAAATGAAAAACTGTTTTTT. Protein product: CASSQVDRKNEKLFF.

This clone was recorded only once. The rearrangement uses TRBV12-5 and TRBJ2-1; no definite D call. V was cut by 1 base and J by 4 bases, with 11 bases left in between. Germline V gives CDR1 LGHNT, CDR2 FRNRAP. CDR3 length: 15 amino acids. The CDR3 loop reads CASGLDPERYNEQFF. The CDR3 nucleotides read TGTGCTAGTGGTTTGGACCCGGAGAGATACAATGAGCAGTTCTTC.

The chain couples TRBV7-9 to TRBJ2-5; tentatively, D is TRBD2 (6 bases). The CDR3 is 13 amino acids. Germline CDR1 and CDR2: SEHNR and FQNEAQ (reference sequence). V was cut by 4 bases and J by 7 bases, with 13 bases left in between. The CDR3, as DNA: TGTGCCAGCAGCTCAACTAGCAGGGCGACCCAGTACTTC. Translated, it gives CASSSTSRATQYF. The full variable domain, in which reference TRBV7-9 and TRBJ2-5 provide the parts outside the CDR3, is DTGVSQNPRHKITKRGQNVTFRCDPISEHNRLYWYRQTLGQGPEFLTYFQNEAQLEKSRLLSDRFSAERPKGSFSTLEIQRTEQGDSAMYLCASSSTSRATQYFGPGTRLLVL.

The V and J genes are TRBV7-6 and TRBJ1-2; D remains unclear. CDR1 is SGHVS and CDR2 is FNYEAQ in the germline V gene. The V end was cut by 2 bases, the J end by 6 bases, with 10 bases between. This CDR3 comprises 13 residues. CDR3 sequence (DNA): TGTGCCAGCAGCTTACGGGAGGCGAATGGCTACACCTTC. Protein product: CASSLREANGYTF.

This clone was recorded only once. The chain recombines TRBV6-6 with TRBJ2-1, with TRBD2 matching 14 bases. The CDR3 loop spans 18 amino acids. From germline, CDR1 is MNHNY and CDR2 SVGAGI (reference sequence). V dropped 5 bases and J dropped 0; count of bases not matched to a gene: 6. For the CDR3, the DNA is TGTGCCAGCAGTCTCGGACTAGCGGGGGGTGACTCCTACAATGAGCAGTTCTTC. Translation gives CASSLGLAGGDSYNEQFF.

This chain joins TRBV2 and TRBJ1-1; D may be TRBD1 (6 bases). The CDR3 is 14 residues long. The V end lost 8 bases, the J end lost 10 bases, and 23 bases lay between the germline ends. Per the germline V gene, CDR1 is SNHLY and CDR2 is FYNNEI. Here the CDR3 DNA reads TGTGCCAGCGGAAACCTCCCGTCAGGGGAGAGAGCTTTCTTT. Amino acids: CASGNLPSGERAFF.

The gene calls are TRBV2 and TRBJ1-1; no reliable D call. The germline V gene has CDR1 SNHLY and CDR2 FYNNEI. CDR3 length: 15 amino acids. Trimming stripped 4 bases from V and 0 bases from J, with 12 bases between. The CDR3 DNA sequence: TGTGCCAGCAGTGTGGGAGGCAGAATGAACACTGAAGCTTTCTTT. Translation: CASSVGGRMNTEAFF.

This chain joins TRBV3-1 (or the pseudogene TRBV3-2) and TRBJ2-2, with a possible D match to TRBD2 (6 bases). The V gene lost 6 bases and the J gene lost 0 bases, with 17 bases spanning the gap. The CDR3 loop spans 17 amino acids. Germline V gives CDR1 LGHDT, CDR2 YNNKEL (reference sequence). The CDR3 coding sequence is TGTGCCAGCAGACTCCACTCGGGGGAAGCGAACACCGGGGAGCTGTTTTTT. It specifies CASRLHSGEANTGELFF.

This clone was observed a handful of times. This chain joins TRBV18 and TRBJ2-3; 9 positions match TRBD1. V shed 3 bases and J 6 bases; nucleotides not matched to a gene: 1. The CDR3 covers 13 residues. Per germline, CDR1 KGHSH and CDR2 LQKENI. CDR3 sequence reads: CASSPTGGDTQYF. The CDR3 DNA sequence: TGTGCCAGCTCACCGACAGGGGGGGATACGCAGTATTTT.

V and J are TRBV4-3 and TRBJ2-2, with 9 bases lining up with TRBD2. The CDR3 sequence is 15 residues long. V gave up 0 bases and J gave up 5 bases; unmatched junction bases: 1. Germline CDR1 reads LGHNA; CDR2 reads YSLEER. CDR3 in amino acids: CASSQESGGTGELFF. In DNA, the CDR3 is TGCGCCAGCAGCCAAGAAAGCGGGGGGACCGGGGAGCTGTTTTTT.

The V and J genes are TRBV2 and TRBJ1-5, with 9 bases lining up with TRBD1. Trimming cost V 6 bases and J 7 bases; bases outside gene matches: 16. This CDR3 region has 17 residues. Per germline, CDR1 SNHLY and CDR2 FYNNEI. CDR3 DNA: TGTGCCAGCAGCGCGCAGGGCGGACAGGGGCGATTGCAGCCCCAGCATTTT. This translates into CASSAQGGQGRLQPQHF.

The V and J genes are TRBV18 and TRBJ2-7, with TRBD1 matching over 7 bases. This CDR3 contains 14 residues. The V gene's germline CDR1 is KGHSH and CDR2 LQKENI. With V trimmed by 3 bases and J by 6 bases, 8 bases remained unmatched. CDR3 nucleotide sequence: TGTGCCAGCTCACCGACGACAGGGACGGGCGAGCAGTACTTC. It codes for CASSPTTGTGEQYF.

This clone was observed a few times. The chain couples TRBV19 to TRBJ2-4; TRBD2 might be the D (7 bases). V lost 3 bases and J 4 bases, leaving 16 bases between the germline ends. The CDR3 runs 16 residues. Germline-derived CDR1 and CDR2 are LNHDA and SQIVND (reference sequence). The CDR3 bases are TGTGCCAGTAGTATTTATGAGGGGGGGCCAAAAAACATTCAGTACTTC. Amino acids: CASSIYEGGPKNIQYF. Full variable domain (rest looked up from reference TRBV19 and TRBJ2-4): DGGITQSPKYLFRKEGQNVTLSCEQNLNHDAMYWYRQDPGQGLRLIYYSQIVNDFQKGDIAEGYSVSREKKESFPLTVTSAQKNPTAFYLCASSIYEGGPKNIQYFGAGTRLSVL.